The 14 T cell receptor beta chains presented below share a single source sample, sequenced in a study of OX40 agonist ivuxolimab in advanced cancers. The table came from immunoSEQ multiplex PCR; TCRdb's copy has only in-frame clones and leaves some out. The data hold 70,000 to 95,000 clones, with about 88% observed a single time. The starting material was CD4+ or CD8+ T cells sorted from blood, obtained in a trial of the OX40 agonist ivuxolimab. These TCRs come from an adult with an advanced solid tumor such as melanoma, head and neck, liver or kidney cancer.

The chain combines TRBV30 with TRBJ1-3; D perhaps matches TRBD1 (5 bases). V lost 1 base to trimming and J lost 2 bases, with 12 bases between them. Germline V gene lookup returns CDR1 GTSNPN and CDR2 SVGIG (reference sequence). The CDR3 runs 15 residues. The CDR3: CAWSALGGAGNTIYF. The DNA of the CDR3 is TGTGCCTGGAGTGCCCTGGGAGGGGCTGGAAACACCATATATTTT.

The chain uses TRBV6-6 and TRBJ1-2; maybe TRBD1 (5 bases). This CDR3 contains 15 residues. V was clipped by 5 bases and J by 0 bases, with 13 bases between them. Germline V gene lookup returns CDR1 MNHNY and CDR2 SVGAGI (reference sequence). The CDR3 region has the DNA TGTGCCAGCAGTATGCTTCAGGGAGCTAACTATGGCTACACCTTC. As protein: CASSMLQGANYGYTF.

The chain has TRBV9 and TRBJ1-1, with D unresolved. This CDR3 is 14 amino acids long. The V end was cut by 0 bases, the J end by 3 bases, with 9 bases between. CDR1 and CDR2 (germline): SGDLS, YYNGEE. CDR3 sequence (DNA): TGTGCCAGCAGCGTAGGAAACCGGGACACTGAAGCTTTCTTT. This codes for CASSVGNRDTEAFF.

The chain recombines TRBV9 with TRBJ2-5, with 8 bases identical to TRBD1. TRBJ2-7 matches the DNA end more closely, so the J call is doubtful. Germline V gives CDR1 SGDLS, CDR2 YYNGEE. The CDR3 consists of 14 residues. The CDR3 region is CASSDGTGYNEQYF. DNA of the CDR3: TGTGCCAGCAGCGACGGGACAGGTTATAACGAGCAGTACTTC.

The chain carries TRBV10-3 and TRBJ2-1; TRBD1 agrees at 7 bases. The V gene's germline CDR1 is ENHRY and CDR2 SYGVKD. V gave up 7 bases and J gave up 0 bases; unmatched junction bases: 3. The CDR3 is made up of 14 amino acids. The CDR3 DNA reads TGTGCCATCAAGCCAGGGGGCTCCTACAATGAGCAGTTCTTC. Translating gives CAIKPGGSYNEQFF.

This clone has only a few counts. The chain joins TRBV28 to TRBJ1-4, with TRBD1 as a possible D gene (6 bases). The length of the CDR3 is 17 residues. Trimming took off 3 bases at V and 0 bases at J, with 14 bases between the two ends. CDR1 is MDHEN and CDR2 is SYDVKM in the germline V gene. The CDR3: CASSFPGQSATNEKLFF. The CDR3 DNA sequence: TGTGCCAGCAGTTTTCCCGGACAGAGTGCAACTAATGAAAAACTGTTTTTT.

This chain joins TRBV5-1 and TRBJ2-3; D is unresolved. V was trimmed by 6 bases and J by 4 bases, leaving 6 bases between them. The CDR3 length is 11 residues. Germline CDR1 SGHRS, CDR2 YFSETQ. The DNA of the CDR3 is TGCGCCAGCATCGGGCCAGATACGCAGTATTTT. Translation: CASIGPDTQYF.

The chain combines TRBV28 with TRBJ1-3, with a weak D call TRBD1 (5 bases). This CDR3 has 15 amino acids. Deletions cut 4 bases from V and 0 bases from J, with 10 bases between. Germline lookup yields CDR1 MDHEN and CDR2 SYDVKM. The DNA for the CDR3 is TGTGCCAGCAGTTGGCCGGGGACCTCTGGAAACACCATATATTTT. Its protein product is CASSWPGTSGNTIYF.

As DNA, the CDR3 is TGTGCCAGCAGCTTAGCGGGACTAGCTATAGATACGCAGTATTTT. Translating it yields CASSLAGLAIDTQYF. The chain is built from TRBV7-2 and TRBJ2-3; 9 bases line up with TRBD2. Germline-derived CDR1 and CDR2 are SGHTA and FQGNSA. The CDR3 contains 15 residues. J gave up 5 bases and V 0 bases, and 3 bases lay outside the gene matches.

The CDR3, as DNA: TGTGCCTGGGCAAGACAGGGCAGTCAGCCCCAGCATTTT. Its translation: CAWARQGSQPQHF. The chain recombines TRBV30 with TRBJ1-5, with 7 bases fitting TRBD1. This CDR3 region has 13 residues. Losses at the gene ends were 5 bases for V and 6 bases for J; bases not matched to a gene: 7. Germline CDR1 GTSNPN, CDR2 SVGIG (reference sequence). Complete variable domain (other parts from reference TRBV30 and TRBJ1-5): SQTIHQWPATLVQPVGSPLSLECTVEGTSNPNLYWYRQAAGRGLQLLFYSVGIGQISSEVPQNLSASRPQDRQFILSSKKLLLSDSGFYLCAWARQGSQPQHFGDGTRLSIL.

The chain links TRBV28 to TRBJ2-7, with 11 nucleotides matching TRBD2. From germline, CDR1 is MDHEN and CDR2 SYDVKM. The CDR3 is 15 amino acids. The trim removed 8 bases at V and 2 bases at J, leaving 8 bases unmatched. This CDR3 reads CASGGLTSGTYEQYF. The CDR3 nucleotides are TGTGCCAGCGGCGGTCTGACTAGCGGGACCTACGAGCAGTACTTC.

V and J are TRBV27 and TRBJ1-2, with 7 positions matching TRBD1. Germline V lookup: CDR1 MNHEY, CDR2 SMNVEV (reference sequence). The length of the CDR3 is 14 residues. With 6 bases clipped from V and 7 bases from J, the junction kept 11 bases outside the gene matches. As DNA, the CDR3 is TGTGCCAGCAGCCGAAGGACAGGATCCTTTGGCTACACCTTC. Encoded protein: CASSRRTGSFGYTF.

The chain recombines TRBV28 with TRBJ1-4; perhaps TRBD1 as D (6 bases). The germline CDR1 and CDR2 sequences are MDHEN and SYDVKM. With 6 bases removed from V and 8 bases from J, the gap between germline ends came to 16 bases. The CDR3 is made up of 14 amino acids. The CDR3 sequence is CASRTGYQGEKLFF. The CDR3, as DNA: TGTGCCAGCAGAACCGGCTATCAGGGGGAAAAACTGTTTTTT.

This clone was seen a single time. The chain joins TRBV10-3 to TRBJ2-3; D is unclear. Trimming removed 9 bases from V and 0 bases from J, with 10 bases in between. Germline V gene lookup returns CDR1 ENHRY and CDR2 SYGVKD. The CDR3 extends over 13 amino acids. CDR3 amino acids: CAIGDGSTDTQYF. Here the CDR3 DNA reads TGTGCCATTGGGGATGGCAGCACAGATACGCAGTATTTT.